This section outlines one TCR beta chain sequence together with its context. Antigen specificity is unknown. Cultured CD4+ T-cell DNA underwent Oncomine TCR Beta short-read sequencing. The genomic DNA was obtained from cultured CD4+ T cells by extraction with the QIAamp micro DNA kit. TCRdb ran MiXCR on the PCR reads and lists one entry per CDR3 protein. Here the sample spans over 10,000 distinct CDR3 sequences, 35% to 50% being singletons. This sample stems from a study of vaccination and CD4 T cells after COVID-19. Across the whole study: The stimulus for the cells was overlapping spike peptides derived from SARS-CoV-2, HCoV-NL63, HCoV-OC43 and HCoV-229E.

The sample's treatment: roughly 10-day PBMC culture with coronavirus spike peptide pools or control peptides (ViraFEST assay). Peptide pools at about 9.5 ug/ml, together with 8 to 10 IU/ml IL-2, were added to cultures of roughly 2 million PBMCs per well. General study findings and limits: It was found that, in convalescent patients, 304 of 307 vaccine-specific clones were spike mono-reactive.

The TCR originated in a human donor who had recovered from COVID-19. The sample consisted of CD4+ T cells from blood, cultured in vitro.

The CDR3 loop reads CASSPSSYNEQFF. CDR3 bases: TGCGCCAGCAGCCCTAGCTCCTACAATGAGCAGTTCTTC. The chain uses TRBV5-1 and TRBJ2-1, with D unresolved. Germline V CDR1 and CDR2: SGHRS, YFSETQ. V lost 4 bases to trimming and J lost 0 bases, with 5 bases between them. The CDR3 length is 13 residues.